This passage covers 19 T cell receptor beta chains from one sample sequenced in a study of blood T cells in healthy people across ages. Using a J-beta primer mix together with a sample-barcoded 5' primer, a second PCR was run for roughly 7 to 12 cycles. TCRdb independently ran MiXCR on the 5' RACE reads; one entry per CDR3 protein. Of some 760,000 distinct CDR3 sequences in the sample, more than 20% were seen once. This sample was shared with a second study, whose subject was T cells of mothers and their children.

The sequenced material came from blood. All receptors come from a boy aged 5-17 years in good health.

The V gene is TRBV2, the J gene TRBJ2-1, with a weak D call TRBD2 (6 bases). From germline, CDR1 is SNHLY and CDR2 FYNNEI. The CDR3 extends over 15 amino acids. V was trimmed by 5 bases and J by 8 bases, leaving 19 bases between them. CDR3 sequence reads: CASSPQAGIGDEQFF. The CDR3 region has the DNA TGTGCCAGCAGTCCACAAGCGGGCATAGGGGATGAGCAGTTCTTC.

In this sample, this clonotype turned up a few times. The genes are TRBV28 and TRBJ2-7; possible D gene TRBD1, 6 bases. The closer fit of TRBJ2-1 to the DNA end suggests the J call may be wrong. Germline-derived CDR1 and CDR2 are MDHEN and SYDVKM. CDR3 length equals 14 residues. As DNA, the CDR3 is TGTGCCAGCAGACTTACGGACAGACCCAATGAGCAGTTCTTC. Its protein is CASRLTDRPNEQFF.

The table lists this clonotype with a count of one. The chain is built from TRBV4-1 and TRBJ2-3, with 10 bases identical to TRBD1. The V and J ends lost 6 bases and 3 bases, in that order; junction bases with no gene match: 6. CDR1 is MGHRA and CDR2 is YSYEKL in the germline V gene. CDR3 length: 15 amino acids. The CDR3 region has the DNA TGCGCCAGCAGGCCTCGGACAGGGGGAACAGATACGCAGTATTTT. It codes for CASRPRTGGTDTQYF.

This clonotype was recorded at least ten times. The V and J genes are TRBV7-9 and TRBJ2-3; tentatively, D is TRBD1 or TRBD2 (6 bases each). CDR3 length: 14 amino acids. Germline CDR1 reads SEHNR; CDR2 reads FQNEAQ (reference sequence). Deletions cut 0 bases from V and 6 bases from J, with 10 bases between. CDR3 in amino acids: CASSLAGGLDTQYF. CDR3 DNA sequence: TGTGCCAGCAGCTTAGCGGGGGGCTTGGATACGCAGTATTTT.

Many counts were recorded for this clonotype. DNA for the CDR3: TGTGCCAGCAGCCTCGAACCGGGACAGGGGGCGAGGGAGACCCAGTACTTC. This translates into CASSLEPGQGARETQYF. The genes are TRBV11-2 and TRBJ2-5, with TRBD1 identical over 12 bases. With V trimmed by 5 bases and J by 5 bases, 12 bases remained unmatched. Germline CDR1 SGHAT, CDR2 FQNNGV. The CDR3 length is 17 residues.

The chain uses TRBV7-2 and TRBJ1-3; a weak D match, TRBD1 (6 bases). The length of the CDR3 is 15 residues. Trimming shortened V by 4 bases and J by 4 bases, and 14 bases separated the two germline ends. Germline V gene lookup returns CDR1 SGHTA and CDR2 FQGNSA. The CDR3 protein is CASSSTGTYGNTIYF. The CDR3 nucleotides are TGTGCCAGCAGCTCCACAGGGACTTACGGAAACACCATATATTTT.

The rearrangement joins TRBV5-1 to TRBJ2-7; weak D call: TRBD1 (6 bases). This CDR3 is built from 14 residues. V was clipped by 4 bases and J by 1 base, with 12 bases between them. Germline V gene lookup returns CDR1 SGHRS and CDR2 YFSETQ. CDR3 nucleotides: TGCGCCAGCAGCAGGAGGCAGGGGTCCTACGAGCAGTACTTC. It translates to CASSRRQGSYEQYF.

This clonotype was seen only a few times. CDR3 amino acids: CASSLGQGKPQYF. The CDR3 DNA reads TGCGCCAGCAGCCTGGGACAGGGTAAACCCCAGTACTTC. The chain couples TRBV5-1 to TRBJ2-5; 9 positions match TRBD1. Per germline, CDR1 SGHRS and CDR2 YFSETQ. This CDR3 has 13 residues. The J segment lost 9 bases and the V segment lost 4 bases, leaving 7 bases of the junction unmatched.

A few counts support this clonotype. The chain carries TRBV3-1 and TRBJ2-1; TRBD2 agrees at 8 bases. This CDR3 spans 17 amino acids. The J segment lost 7 bases and the V segment lost 0 bases, leaving 11 bases of the junction unmatched. Germline assignment: CDR1 LGHDT and CDR2 YNNKEL (reference sequence). The CDR3 coding sequence is TGTGCCAGCAGCCAAGATCCCCCCCGGGGGGGCAGGAATGAGCAGTTCTTC. The encoded protein is CASSQDPPRGGRNEQFF.

The rearrangement joins TRBV28 to TRBJ2-5; no definite D call. The germline CDR1 and CDR2 sequences are MDHEN and SYDVKM. Trimming left V 1 base short and J 3 bases short, with 12 bases between. This CDR3 has 15 amino acids. The CDR3 is CASSLYTSNEETQYF. CDR3 nucleotide sequence: TGTGCCAGCAGTTTATATACGAGTAACGAAGAGACCCAGTACTTC.

Notes on this clonotype: An end of the junction does not agree with germline; a read error may underlie this. The chain uses TRBV24-1 and TRBJ2-5, with D tentatively TRBD2 (5 bases). The DNA end is a closer match to TRBJ2-7, so the J assignment may be wrong. Germline V gene data show CDR1 as KGHDR and CDR2 as SFDVKD. The CDR3 loop spans 15 amino acids. CDR3 sequence: CATSDRAGDSYEQYF. The CDR3 DNA reads as TGCGCCACCAGTGATAGGGCCGGGGACTCCTACGAGCAGTACTTC.

DNA of the CDR3: TGCGCCAGCAGCCAAGGACTTAGCAATCAGCCCCAGCATTTT. Protein product: CASSQGLSNQPQHF. The J gene is TRBJ1-5, the V gene TRBV4-3; no firm D call. Germline V gene lookup returns CDR1 LGHNA and CDR2 YSLEER. The CDR3 is made up of 14 amino acids. V lost 1 base and J lost 0, with 4 bases in between.

This clonotype has a handful of counts. This chain joins TRBV6-2 or TRBV6-3 and TRBJ1-5; a weak D match, TRBD1 (5 bases). CDR3 size: 14 residues. CDR1 and CDR2 (germline): MNHEY, SVGEGT. The germline V and J ends were trimmed by 2 bases and 4 bases, with 9 bases remaining between them. DNA for the CDR3: TGTGCCAGCAGTTACGGGACGGTAAATCAGCCCCAGCATTTT. Translation gives CASSYGTVNQPQHF.

The J gene is TRBJ2-1, the V gene TRBV7-9; D is unclear. Looked up from germline, CDR1 is SEHNR and CDR2 is FQNEAQ (reference sequence). V dropped 5 bases and J dropped 6 bases, with 14 bases sitting between them. The CDR3 runs 14 residues. The CDR3 spells CASSPRVVINEQFF. As DNA, the CDR3 is TGTGCCAGCAGCCCACGCGTGGTTATCAATGAGCAGTTCTTC. The full variable domain, completed using reference TRBV7-9 and TRBJ2-1, is DTGVSQNPRHKITKRGQNVTFRCDPISEHNRLYWYRQTLGQGPEFLTYFQNEAQLEKSRLLSDRFSAERPKGSFSTLEIQRTEQGDSAMYLCASSPRVVINEQFFGPGTRLTVL.

The rearrangement links TRBV12-3 or TRBV12-4 to TRBJ1-2; possibly TRBD1 for D (5 bases). CDR3 length equals 18 residues. V shed 0 bases and J shed 1 base, with 18 bases lying between them. The CDR3 loop reads CASSLAETRDHNNYGYTF. CDR3 bases: TGTGCCAGCAGTTTAGCAGAGACCCGGGACCACAATAACTATGGCTACACCTTC.

The chain couples TRBV6-2 or TRBV6-3 to TRBJ2-7; the match to TRBD2 covers 10 bases. The CDR3 has 14 residues. Germline assignment: CDR1 MNHEY and CDR2 SVGEGT. Trimming took 6 bases from V and 3 from J; bases not matched to a gene: 5. The CDR3 protein is CASSQGTSVYEQYF. CDR3 DNA sequence: TGTGCCAGCAGCCAAGGGACTAGCGTCTACGAGCAGTACTTC.

V gene TRBV4-3 combines with J gene TRBJ1-4, with a possible D match to TRBD1 (5 bases). The CDR3 is 15 amino acids. The germline V and J ends were trimmed by 1 base and 8 bases, with 14 bases remaining between them. The germline CDR1 and CDR2 sequences are LGHNA and YSLEER. Here the CDR3 DNA reads TGCGCCAGCAGCCAAGCGAAGGGGATAGGGGAAAAACTGTTTTTT. Translating gives CASSQAKGIGEKLFF.

The chain joins TRBV27 to TRBJ2-7; D gene unclear. The CDR3 totals 15 residues. The germline V gene has CDR1 MNHEY and CDR2 SMNVEV (reference sequence). The ends were cut back, 3 bases at V and 4 bases at J, with 16 bases in the middle. CDR3 coding DNA: TGTGCCAGCAGTTTCCCACGGAGAAAACCGTACGAGCAGTACTTC. The encoded protein is CASSFPRRKPYEQYF.

The CDR3 nucleotides are TGTGCCAGCAGCTTTTGGCGGGATTCCTACGAGCAGTACTTC. Protein sequence: CASSFWRDSYEQYF. The chain recombines TRBV7-9 with TRBJ2-7, with TRBD2 as a possible D gene (6 bases). CDR1 and CDR2 (germline): SEHNR, FQNEAQ (reference sequence). V was pared by 3 bases and J by 1 base, with 10 bases between. This CDR3 comprises 14 residues. Using reference TRBV7-9 and TRBJ2-7 for the parts outside the CDR3, the full variable domain is DTGVSQNPRHKITKRGQNVTFRCDPISEHNRLYWYRQTLGQGPEFLTYFQNEAQLEKSRLLSDRFSAERPKGSFSTLEIQRTEQGDSAMYLCASSFWRDSYEQYFGPGTRLTVT.